This paragraph covers one TCR beta chain sequence. Its antigen is still unknown. As for time point: baseline, week 1 (first vaccination visit). Treatment defined: pre-vaccination baseline after standard-of-care therapy. This sample is part of a study of a mutant IDH1 vaccine in newly diagnosed glioma. Turning to the study itself: Pretreatment consisted of radiotherapy, temozolomide, or both, with most receiving both. General study findings and limits: Pseudoprogression appears to have had no connection to changes in top peripheral T cell clonotypes.

Profiled with immunoSEQ multiplex PCR; TCRdb holds only in-frame clones, not every one. The data show tens of thousands of clones, about nine tenths seen once. The CDR3 totals 14 residues. Germline V CDR1 and CDR2: SGHTA, FQGNSA. V was pared by 4 bases and J by 5 bases, with 14 bases between. The receptor was derived from a man aged 40-49 years with glioma. The sequenced sample was PBMCs, obtained from a glioma patient treated with radiotherapy, temozolomide or both. V usage is TRBV7-2 and J usage is TRBJ1-1, with D unclear. DNA of the CDR3: TGTGCCAGCAGCTCGGGAAGAAGTAGGACTGAAGCTTTCTTT. This codes for CASSSGRSRTEAFF.